One sample yielded the 9 T cell receptor beta chains listed below, sequenced in a study of cytomegalovirus exposure and HLA in healthy donors. A multiplex PCR was run with 60 Vbeta primers and 13 Jbeta primers. The assay was immunoSEQ multiplex PCR, and TCRdb's table has in-frame clones only and misses some. The table records 200,000 to 250,000 clones, around 79% of them present only once. The sequencing input was PBMCs. Source of these receptors: a young man in good health and CMV-seronegative.

The chain couples TRBV9 to TRBJ2-7; 9 bases fit TRBD2. The CDR3 has 16 amino acids. The J segment lost 5 bases and the V segment lost 0 bases, leaving 9 bases of the junction unmatched. Germline V lookup: CDR1 SGDLS, CDR2 YYNGEE. The CDR3 DNA reads as TGTGCCAGCAGCGTAGGGCGGGAGGGCTCGATTCACGAGCAGTACTTC. Its protein product is CASSVGREGSIHEQYF. The full variable domain, in which reference TRBV9 and TRBJ2-7 provide the parts outside the CDR3, is DSGVTQTPKHLITATGQRVTLRCSPRSGDLSVYWYQQSLDQGLQFLIQYYNGEERAKGNILERFSAQQFPDLHSELNLSSLELGDSALYFCASSVGREGSIHEQYFGPGTRLTVT.

This chain joins TRBV29-1 and TRBJ2-2; TRBD1 might be the D (5 bases). CDR3 length: 11 residues. V lost 4 bases and J lost 8, with 8 bases in between. CDR1 and CDR2 from the germline V gene are SQVTM and ANQGSEA. The CDR3 loop is CSVAHRGELFF. As DNA, the CDR3 is TGCAGCGTTGCCCACAGGGGGGAGCTGTTTTTT.

The chain uses TRBV18 and TRBJ2-3, with 12 bases that match TRBD2. This CDR3 region has 17 residues. The ends lost 4 bases at V and 6 bases at J; junction bases unmatched: 11. Per germline, CDR1 KGHSH and CDR2 LQKENI. CDR3 nucleotides: TGTGCCAGCTCACACCTTCCGACTAGCGGGAGAGCGGATACGCAGTATTTT. This translates into CASSHLPTSGRADTQYF.

In its sample, this clone was seen a few times. The chain couples TRBV4-3 to TRBJ1-6; tentatively, D is TRBD1 (5 bases). Per germline, CDR1 LGHNA and CDR2 YSLEER. There are 16 residues in the CDR3. V lost 1 base, J lost 9 bases, and 16 bases lay in between. CDR3 in amino acids: CASSQVHGQGSSPLHF. In DNA, the CDR3 is TGCGCCAGCAGCCAAGTCCATGGGCAGGGATCTTCACCCCTCCACTTT.

This clone was counted only a few times. V and J are TRBV27 and TRBJ1-2, with 12 bases aligning to TRBD1. The junction had 0 bases not matched to a gene; V was cut back by 2 bases and J by 8 bases. The CDR3 spans 13 residues. Germline V gene lookup returns CDR1 MNHEY and CDR2 SMNVEV (reference sequence). In DNA, the CDR3 is TGTGCCAGCAGTTTAGGGACAGGGGGCGGCTACACCTTC. It is translated as CASSLGTGGGYTF.

V and J are TRBV29-1 and TRBJ2-7; TRBD1 is a possible D gene (5 bases). The germline V gene has CDR1 SQVTM and CDR2 ANQGSEA. The CDR3 runs to 13 residues. Trimming took 0 bases from V and 4 from J, leaving 10 bases between them. The DNA for the CDR3 is TGCAGCGTTGAAGACGCAGGGAAGTACGAGCAGTACTTC. This gives the protein CSVEDAGKYEQYF.

As concerns this clone: The same CDR3 arises from other DNA sequences in this sample as well. This rearrangement joins TRBV15 to TRBJ2-7, with TRBD1 as a possible D gene (6 bases). Germline-derived CDR1 and CDR2 are LNHNV and YYDKDF (reference sequence). V was pared by 0 bases and J by 4 bases, with 10 bases between. CDR3 length: 14 residues. The DNA of the CDR3 is TGTGCCACCAGCAGAGACAGGGGTGGGTACGAGCAGTACTTC. The encoded protein is CATSRDRGGYEQYF.

V and J are TRBV9 and TRBJ1-6; tentative D call: TRBD1 (6 bases). The V end was cut by 3 bases, the J end by 0 bases, with 16 bases between. Germline values: CDR1 SGDLS, CDR2 YYNGEE. The CDR3 loop spans 18 amino acids. CDR3 region: CASSGPQQGSSYNSPLHF. The CDR3 region has the DNA TGTGCCAGCAGCGGCCCTCAACAGGGTAGCTCCTATAATTCACCCCTCCACTTT.

This clone has only a few counts. This chain links TRBV5-8 with TRBJ2-2; TRBD2 agrees at 12 bases. V was clipped by 1 base and J by 4 bases; unmatched bases: 8. The CDR3 contains 18 residues. The germline gives CDR1 SGHTS, CDR2 YDEGEE. The CDR3: CASSLLASGGAGTGELFF. CDR3 coding DNA: TGTGCCAGCAGCTTGCTGGCTAGCGGGGGGGCCGGCACCGGGGAGCTGTTTTTT.